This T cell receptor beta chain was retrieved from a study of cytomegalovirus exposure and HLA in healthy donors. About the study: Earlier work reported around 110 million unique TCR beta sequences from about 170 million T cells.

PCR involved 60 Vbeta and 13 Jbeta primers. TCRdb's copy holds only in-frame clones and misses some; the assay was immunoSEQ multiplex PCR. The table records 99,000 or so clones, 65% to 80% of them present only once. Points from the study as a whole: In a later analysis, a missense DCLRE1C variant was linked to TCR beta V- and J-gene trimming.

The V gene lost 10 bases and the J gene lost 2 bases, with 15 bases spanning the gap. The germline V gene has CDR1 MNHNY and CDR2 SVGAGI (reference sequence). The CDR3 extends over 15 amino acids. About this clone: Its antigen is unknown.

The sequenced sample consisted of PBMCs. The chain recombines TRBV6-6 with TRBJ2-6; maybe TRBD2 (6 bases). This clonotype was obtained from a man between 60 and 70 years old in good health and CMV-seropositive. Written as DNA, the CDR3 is TGTGCCAACGGGGGTGGGAAAGCTGGGGCCAACGTCCTGACTTTC. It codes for CANGGGKAGANVLTF.